This T cell receptor (beta chain) was retrieved from a study of T cell changes during pregnancy in multiple sclerosis. Assay used: immunoSEQ multiplex PCR; TCRdb lists only in-frame clones, some missing. The sample holds about 59,000 clones, about 94% seen once. Germline-derived CDR1 and CDR2 are SGDLS and YYNGEE. The CDR3 runs to 14 residues. Deletions cut 7 bases from V and 1 base from J, with 12 bases between. The V gene is TRBV9, the J gene TRBJ1-5, with D tentatively TRBD1 (5 bases). The TCR was taken from a female donor with multiple sclerosis, enrolled in a pregnancy study. The sequenced sample was CD8+ T cells from peripheral blood mononuclear cells, obtained after pregnancy. CDR3: CASGSGSSNQPQHF. The CDR3 DNA sequence: TGTGCCAGCGGGTCAGGGTCGAGCAATCAGCCCCAGCATTTT.